This TCR beta chain was sequenced in a study of shared clonotypes between healthy human individuals. Losses at the gene ends were 1 base for V and 6 bases for J; bases not matched to a gene: 8. CDR1 and CDR2 (germline): SEHNR, FQNEAQ (reference sequence). The CDR3 runs 17 residues. Only Caucasian adults living in Nashville, Tennessee served as donors. Produced via immunoSEQ multiplex PCR; TCRdb's table is partial and in-frame only. Of over 1.5 million clones in the sample, around 98% were seen once. The sequencing sample was made of naive CD4+ T cells sorted from blood. Subset defined: CD45RA+ positively selected. This TCR was sampled from a man younger than 40 in good health. The chain recombines TRBV7-9 with TRBJ2-2; 10 positions agree with TRBD2. This CDR3 reads CASSLESPSGSPGELFF. In DNA, the CDR3 is TGTGCCAGCAGCTTAGAATCGCCTAGCGGGAGCCCCGGGGAGCTGTTTTTT.